This is a list of T cell receptor beta chains from one sample in a study of spatial heterogeneity in lung cancer. TCRdb called the 5' RACE reads again in MiXCR, with one record for every CDR3 protein. The data hold more than 20,000 distinct CDR3 sequences, with approximately 15% observed a single time. The sequences come from lung tumor tissue, collected at surgery. The receptor set was obtained from a female donor with early-stage non-small cell lung cancer. CDR3s include the opening cysteine and the closing phenylalanine or tryptophan.

j_call: TRBJ2-1; v_call: TRBV11-2; cdr3_aa: CASSKRQGSSGWNEQFF
j_call: TRBJ2-2; v_call: TRBV5-1; cdr3_aa: CASSRSNSGVGGELFF
j_call: TRBJ2-7; v_call: TRBV6-2/TRBV6-3; cdr3_aa: CARSALGGSPYEQYF
j_call: TRBJ2-3; v_call: TRBV3-1; cdr3_aa: CASSQVMDTQYF
j_call: TRBJ2-3; v_call: TRBV29-1; cdr3_aa: CSVALSRRDRGTDTQYF
j_call: TRBJ2-7; v_call: TRBV28; cdr3_aa: CASSFLGSGVPEQYF
j_call: TRBJ2-7; v_call: TRBV7-9; cdr3_aa: CASSLVTYEQYF
j_call: TRBJ2-7; v_call: TRBV6-6; cdr3_aa: CASSQVAGAYEQYF
j_call: TRBJ2-3; v_call: TRBV4-1; cdr3_aa: CASSRSESSTDTQYF
j_call: TRBJ2-7; v_call: TRBV3-1; cdr3_aa: CASSQAHRGPYEQYF
j_call: TRBJ2-5; v_call: TRBV28; cdr3_aa: CASSFWTSGTEETQYF
j_call: TRBJ2-1; v_call: TRBV15; cdr3_aa: CATSRDERSSEQFF
j_call: TRBJ2-3; v_call: TRBV2; cdr3_aa: CASSVNGRGTDTQYF
j_call: TRBJ2-3; v_call: TRBV18; cdr3_aa: CASSPIDGDTQYF
j_call: TRBJ2-1; v_call: TRBV5-6; cdr3_aa: CASSFGGLAGVDEQFF
j_call: TRBJ2-1; v_call: TRBV5-1; cdr3_aa: CASSPPSPNEQFF
j_call: TRBJ2-5; v_call: TRBV7-8; cdr3_aa: CASSPLVGAQETQYF
j_call: TRBJ2-7; v_call: TRBV28; cdr3_aa: CASRFPAGTSGRAYEQYF